These 18 T cell receptor beta chains originate from one sample sequenced in a study of T cell responses to AZD1222 COVID-19 vaccine. Method: immunoSEQ multiplex PCR; TCRdb's copy keeps in-frame clones and lacks some. This sample yields around 140,000 clones, of which roughly 93% are seen a single time; roughly 5.4% belongs to the top ten. Sequences were derived from peripheral blood, sampled on day 0 of AZD1222 vaccination. The receptors stem from an adult in good health.

The rearrangement uses TRBV7-8 and TRBJ2-5; 12 nucleotides match TRBD2. Losses at the gene ends were 7 bases for V and 4 bases for J; bases not matched to a gene: 7. CDR3 length: 15 amino acids. Germline CDR1 reads SGHVS; CDR2 reads FQNEAQ. The CDR3 DNA reads as TGTGCCAGCATCGGGACTAGCGGGCTTGGAGAGACCCAGTACTTC. Amino acids: CASIGTSGLGETQYF.

The rearrangement uses TRBV12-3 or TRBV12-4 and TRBJ1-1; D may be TRBD1 (5 bases). The CDR3 has 13 residues. The germline V and J ends were trimmed by 3 bases and 4 bases, with 9 bases remaining between them. The CDR3 DNA reads as TGTGCCAGCAGTTTTAATGGGGGCACTGAAGCTTTCTTT. Encoded protein: CASSFNGGTEAFF.

The chain recombines TRBV2 with TRBJ1-1, with a weak D call TRBD1 (6 bases). The CDR3 loop spans 14 amino acids. From germline, CDR1 is SNHLY and CDR2 FYNNEI. V was cut by 7 bases and J by 8 bases, with 20 bases left in between. The CDR3 protein is CASIKGGGRPEAFF. The CDR3 DNA reads as TGTGCCAGCATCAAAGGCGGGGGGCGCCCCGAAGCTTTCTTT.

The V call is TRBV5-4, the J call TRBJ2-3; no definite D call. The CDR3 extends over 13 amino acids. Germline CDR1 is SGHNT and CDR2 is YYREEE (reference sequence). Trimming shortened V by 9 bases and J by 2 bases, and 13 bases separated the two germline ends. CDR3 sequence: CAKGWDTTDTQYF. DNA for the CDR3: TGTGCCAAAGGTTGGGATACCACAGATACGCAGTATTTT.

The chain recombines TRBV5-1 with TRBJ1-1; D not certain. The ends were cut back, 1 base at V and 0 bases at J, with 7 bases in the middle. This CDR3 region has 14 residues. Germline CDR1 and CDR2: SGHRS and YFSETQ. DNA for the CDR3: TGCGCCAGCAGCTTGCAGGAGGTGAACACTGAAGCTTTCTTT. It translates to CASSLQEVNTEAFF.

The rearrangement joins TRBV9 to TRBJ1-1; 10 bases match TRBD1. CDR1 is SGDLS, CDR2 YYNGEE, per germline. CDR3 length: 15 residues. V was pared by 5 bases and J by 4 bases, with 8 bases of the junction left unmatched. CDR3 sequence (DNA): TGTGCCAGCAGGGAAGGGACAGGGGCTGTCACTGAAGCTTTCTTT. Protein: CASREGTGAVTEAFF. The full variable domain, completed using reference TRBV9 and TRBJ1-1, is DSGVTQTPKHLITATGQRVTLRCSPRSGDLSVYWYQQSLDQGLQFLIQYYNGEERAKGNILERFSAQQFPDLHSELNLSSLELGDSALYFCASREGTGAVTEAFFGQGTRLTVV.

This sequence joins TRBV19 and TRBJ1-4; 9 positions agree with TRBD1. V trimming: 7 bases; J trimming: 8 bases; junction bases outside the gene matches: 5. The CDR3 has 13 residues. The germline CDR1 and CDR2 sequences are LNHDA and SQIVND (reference sequence). The CDR3: CASTGQGGEKLFF. The CDR3 DNA reads TGTGCCAGTACGGGACAGGGAGGGGAAAAACTGTTTTTT. Drawing the rest from reference TRBV19 and TRBJ1-4, the complete variable domain is DGGITQSPKYLFRKEGQNVTLSCEQNLNHDAMYWYRQDPGQGLRLIYYSQIVNDFQKGDIAEGYSVSREKKESFPLTVTSAQKNPTAFYLCASTGQGGEKLFFGSGTQLSVL.

This clone was observed once. The CDR3 here is CASSEGPTNEKLFF. CDR3 nucleotide sequence: TGCGCCAGCAGTGAGGGACCAACTAATGAAAAACTGTTTTTT. The V call is TRBV10-1, the J call TRBJ1-4; no reliable D call. The CDR3 loop spans 14 amino acids. V was pared by 2 bases and J by 0 bases, with 4 bases between. From germline, CDR1 is WNHNN and CDR2 SYGVQD (reference sequence).

This chain connects TRBV2 to TRBJ1-1; tentative D call: TRBD1 (6 bases). V was pared by 8 bases and J by 6 bases, with 19 bases between. CDR1 SNHLY and CDR2 FYNNEI come from the germline V gene. This CDR3 is built from 14 residues. The CDR3 loop reads CASRRMGQTPEAFF. In DNA form, the CDR3 reads TGTGCCAGCCGACGGATGGGACAAACGCCTGAAGCTTTCTTT.

The CDR3 spells CASSLAGQLYNEQFF. The CDR3 nucleotides are TGCGCCAGCAGCTTAGCGGGGCAACTGTACAATGAGCAGTTCTTC. The chain has TRBV5-1 and TRBJ2-1; 7 nucleotides agree with TRBD2. This CDR3 comprises 15 residues. Looked up from germline, CDR1 is SGHRS and CDR2 is YFSETQ. V gave up 2 bases and J gave up 4 bases; unmatched junction bases: 6.

The rearrangement links TRBV10-1 to TRBJ1-6; D perhaps matches TRBD1 (5 bases). V dropped 4 bases and J dropped 9 bases, with 10 bases sitting between them. Germline V gene lookup returns CDR1 WNHNN and CDR2 SYGVQD (reference sequence). The CDR3 contains 13 residues. The CDR3 region is CASSAGGGSPLHF. DNA of the CDR3: TGCGCCAGCAGTGCCGGGGGTGGTTCACCCCTCCACTTT.

The genes are TRBV12-3 or TRBV12-4 and TRBJ2-5; D might be TRBD2 (5 bases). The CDR3 is made up of 13 amino acids. V dropped 7 bases and J dropped 4 bases, with 13 bases sitting between them. The CDR3, as DNA: TGTGCCAGCACGGCTAGCTCGGGAGAGACCCAGTACTTC. This translates into CASTASSGETQYF.

This chain uses TRBV11-1 with TRBJ2-7; D possibly corresponds to TRBD1 (5 bases). Germline CDR1 SGHAT, CDR2 FQDESV (reference sequence). This CDR3 is built from 14 residues. V lost 5 bases and J 5 bases, leaving 16 bases between the germline ends. The CDR3 DNA follows: TGTGCCAGCAGCCCAGACCCACAGGATGACGAGCAGTACTTC. Protein product: CASSPDPQDDEQYF.

The chain is built from TRBV15 and TRBJ2-3; the match to TRBD2 covers 7 bases. The CDR3 totals 14 residues. Per the germline V gene, CDR1 is LNHNV and CDR2 is YYDKDF (reference sequence). V lost 7 bases, J lost 5 bases, and 9 bases stayed unmatched. The CDR3 DNA follows: TGTGCCACCAAATATTCGGGGGGAATAGATACGCAGTATTTT. It translates to CATKYSGGIDTQYF. Based on the CDR3 plus reference TRBV15 and TRBJ2-3, the full variable domain is DAMVIQNPRYQVTQFGKPVTLSCSQTLNHNVMYWYQQKSSQAPKLLFHYYDKDFNNEADTPDNFQSRRPNTSFCFLDIRSPGLGDTAMYLCATKYSGGIDTQYFGPGTRLTVL.

The chain combines TRBV5-4 with TRBJ2-2; 8 bases fit TRBD1. V trimming: 2 bases; J trimming: 5 bases; junction bases outside the gene matches: 8. Germline V gene data show CDR1 as SGHNT and CDR2 as YYREEE (reference sequence). The CDR3 spans 16 residues. The CDR3 sequence: CASSLGAGGNTGELFF. The CDR3 bases are TGTGCCAGCAGCTTAGGGGCAGGGGGCAATACCGGGGAGCTGTTTTTT.

This clone was counted once. J is TRBJ2-7 and V is TRBV4-3, with no clear D. The CDR3 is 14 amino acids. Germline V lookup: CDR1 LGHNA, CDR2 YSLEER. Between the trimmed V and J ends, which lost 3 bases and 0 bases, there was a span of 9 bases. DNA of the CDR3: TGCGCCAGCAGCCACGGACGGAACTCCTACGAGCAGTACTTC. This encodes CASSHGRNSYEQYF.

The genes are TRBV7-2 and TRBJ2-1; possibly TRBD1 for D (6 bases). V was shortened by 1 base and J by 7 bases, with 11 bases between the two germline ends. The germline CDR1 and CDR2 sequences are SGHTA and FQGNSA. This CDR3 has 14 amino acids. The CDR3 loop reads CASSLVAGENEQFF. CDR3 nucleotides: TGTGCCAGCAGCTTAGTAGCAGGGGAAAATGAGCAGTTCTTC.

The table lists this clone with a count of one. The J gene is TRBJ2-7, the V gene TRBV7-9; D might be TRBD1 (6 bases). In germline, CDR1 is SEHNR, CDR2 FQNEAQ (reference sequence). V lost 5 bases and J lost 7, with 15 bases in between. The CDR3 consists of 13 residues. CDR3 DNA sequence: TGTGCCAGCAGCCCCCGTGACAGGCGGGAGCAGTACTTC. Encoded protein: CASSPRDRREQYF.